This T cell receptor (beta chain) was documented in a study of CD8 T cells in ankylosing spondylitis. In TCRdb, the 5' RACE reads were re-called with MiXCR into one record per CDR3 protein. The sample has about 240,000 distinct CDR3 sequences, about 10% seen once. The CDR3 is 15 amino acids. Germline assignment: CDR1 SGHVS and CDR2 FQNEAQ. V lost 6 bases and J lost 0, with 15 bases in between. This clonotype has ten or more counts. Antigen unknown. Study results and limitations: Seemingly characteristic of ankylosing spondylitis blood was a TCR beta motif consisting of several highly homologous variants. Relatively scarce in peripheral blood, disease-linked clones were CD8+.

The origin of this receptor is a male donor with ankylosing spondylitis or in good health (not recorded which). The sample was blood, either unsorted or a sorted T cell fraction (not recorded which). This chain links TRBV7-8 with TRBJ2-7; maybe TRBD2 (7 bases). The CDR3 DNA is TGTGCCAGCAGGGCGTACGGGGGGCACTCCTACGAGCAGTACTTC. Translating gives CASRAYGGHSYEQYF.